The 23 T cell receptor beta chains presented below share a single source sample, sequenced in a study of T cell repertoires in cytomegalovirus infection (dated 2019 in TCRdb). These receptors have no identified antigens. Sequencing relied on an Illumina HiSeq 1500. TCRdb passed the public sequencing reads through fastp at Q25 and MiXCR, retaining productive beta sequences. Merged by CDR3 protein, the rows form single entries marked with the most common genes and DNA. For this sample there are a few hundred thousand distinct CDR3 sequences; 20% to 30% appear just once. About an eighth of the sample is held by the ten biggest clonotypes. This specimen's treatment or condition label, per the study, means: in vitro stimulation with specific CMV peptide epitopes to enrich CMV-specific T cells. Sequences were derived from cultured PBMCs, sampled from culture after CMV antigen stimulation. Receptors were obtained from a human donor in good health (CMV status not recorded). Some clones in this sample may be carry-over from other donors' samples.

The chain is built from TRBV12-3 or TRBV12-4 and TRBJ2-2; D gene ambiguous. The germline V and J ends were trimmed by 6 bases and 4 bases, with 12 bases remaining between them. This CDR3 has 14 residues. In DNA, the CDR3 is TGTGCCAGCAGAGGGTTTCTCGGCACCGGGGAGCTGTTTTTT. Amino acid sequence: CASRGFLGTGELFF.

The gene calls are TRBV5-4 and TRBJ1-2; the match to TRBD1 covers 9 bases. This CDR3 has 15 amino acids. The germline V gene has CDR1 SGHNT and CDR2 YYREEE (reference sequence). Trimming removed 4 bases from V and 4 bases from J; junction bases left unmatched: 8. The CDR3: CASSGGQGKPYGYTF. The CDR3 bases are TGTGCCAGCAGCGGGGGACAGGGAAAACCCTATGGCTACACCTTC. Full variable domain (rest looked up from reference TRBV5-4 and TRBJ1-2): ETGVTQSPTHLIKTRGQQVTLRCSSQSGHNTVSWYQQALGQGPQFIFQYYREEENGRGNFPPRFSGLQFPNYSSELNVNALELDDSALYLCASSGGQGKPYGYTFGSGTRLTVV.

The genes are TRBV7-2 and TRBJ1-5; 7 nucleotides agree with TRBD1. V was clipped by 1 base and J by 4 bases; unmatched bases: 4. Germline assignment: CDR1 SGHTA and CDR2 FQGNSA. CDR3 length: 15 amino acids. CDR3 nucleotides: TGTGCCAGCAGCTTAGTGGTGGGACAGAATCAGCCCCAGCATTTT. Its protein product is CASSLVVGQNQPQHF.

Of note for this clonotype: Just one base apart from a much larger clone, this may be a read error. This chain links TRBV7-2 with TRBJ2-3; the D gene is possibly TRBD2 (5 bases). The germline V gene has CDR1 SGHTA and CDR2 FQGNSA. The CDR3 is made up of 14 amino acids. As DNA, the CDR3 is TGTGCCGGCAGCTTAGCGCTGGGTCTCGATACGCAGTATTTT. It translates to CAGSLALGLDTQYF.

J is TRBJ2-1 and V is TRBV6-2 or TRBV6-3; 10 bases are a match to TRBD2. In germline, CDR1 is MNHEY, CDR2 SVGEGT. The length of the CDR3 is 18 residues. With 0 bases clipped from V and 4 bases from J, the junction kept 9 bases outside the gene matches. The CDR3 sequence: CASSYSGAGGPPYNEQFF. The CDR3 nucleotides are TGTGCCAGCAGTTACTCTGGAGCGGGAGGGCCCCCATACAATGAGCAGTTCTTC.

This clonotype was counted only a few times. V usage is TRBV11-1 and J usage is TRBJ2-1; D gene unclear. CDR1 is SGHAT and CDR2 is FQDESV in the germline V gene (reference sequence). This CDR3 contains 15 residues. V dropped 3 bases and J dropped 9 bases, with 18 bases sitting between them. CDR3 loop: CASSFVSVGLVEQFF. In DNA, the CDR3 is TGTGCCAGCAGCTTCGTTAGTGTGGGGTTGGTTGAGCAGTTCTTC.

V usage is TRBV10-2 and J usage is TRBJ1-1; 12 bases line up with TRBD1. Germline lookup yields CDR1 WSHSY and CDR2 SAAADI. Trimming at V came to 6 bases and at J to 5 bases, leaving 13 bases not matched to a gene. The CDR3 totals 17 residues. The DNA for the CDR3 is TGCGCCAGCAGGGCCGGGACAGGGGGCATCGGAAGGACTGAAGCTTTCTTT. Its protein is CASRAGTGGIGRTEAFF.

This clonotype was counted a few times. CDR3 coding DNA: TGTGCCATCAGTTCGAATCCGGGACTAGCGACAGATACGCAGTATTTT. It encodes CAISSNPGLATDTQYF. The chain is built from TRBV10-3 and TRBJ2-3; the match to TRBD2 covers 10 bases. V lost 5 bases to trimming and J lost 3 bases; unmatched junction nucleotides: 8. CDR3 length equals 16 residues. Germline V gives CDR1 ENHRY, CDR2 SYGVKD.

In this sample, this clonotype turned up many times. The V and J genes are TRBV7-2 and TRBJ2-7, with 10 positions matching TRBD2. J lost 5 bases, V lost 5 bases, and 9 bases had no gene match. The CDR3 is 15 residues long. Per the germline V gene, CDR1 is SGHTA and CDR2 is FQGNSA. In DNA form, the CDR3 reads TGTGCCAGCAGCCCATCTAGCGGGAGAGCCCACGAGCAGTACTTC. Protein product: CASSPSSGRAHEQYF.

This clonotype was seen repeatedly, ten times or more. The gene calls are TRBV28 and TRBJ2-1; D gene ambiguous. V lost 2 bases and J lost 0, with 14 bases in between. From germline, CDR1 is MDHEN and CDR2 SYDVKM. CDR3 length: 17 residues. The CDR3 reads CASSLQRGRSSYNEQFF. In DNA form, the CDR3 reads TGTGCCAGCAGTTTACAACGCGGACGAAGCTCCTACAATGAGCAGTTCTTC.

This clonotype has more than one count but fewer than ten. V gene TRBV7-6 combines with J gene TRBJ2-3, with 7 bases identical to TRBD2. V gave up 7 bases and J gave up 2 bases; unmatched junction bases: 9. From germline, CDR1 is SGHVS and CDR2 FNYEAQ. The CDR3 is 15 residues long. In DNA form, the CDR3 reads TGTGCCAGCAACCTAGCGGAACCATTCACAGATACGCAGTATTTT. Protein: CASNLAEPFTDTQYF.

The genes are TRBV7-6 and TRBJ1-4, with D perhaps matching TRBD1 (5 bases). Germline loops: CDR1 SGHVS, CDR2 FNYEAQ. This CDR3 has 14 residues. Trimming took off 3 bases at V and 5 bases at J, with 10 bases between the two ends. Written as DNA, the CDR3 is TGTGCCAGCAGCTTCGGGGCAGGGAATGAAAAACTGTTTTTT. Translated: CASSFGAGNEKLFF.

Ten or more counts support this clonotype. Here the CDR3 DNA reads TGTGCCAGCAGTTGGGACAGGGTATACAATGAGCAGTTCTTC. The encoded protein is CASSWDRVYNEQFF. V is TRBV12-3 or TRBV12-4 and J is TRBJ2-1; 9 bases fit TRBD1. CDR3 length equals 14 residues. J gave up 4 bases and V 4 bases, and 2 bases lay outside the gene matches.

V and J are TRBV5-4 and TRBJ2-7, with a tentative D call TRBD2 (6 bases). From germline, CDR1 is SGHNT and CDR2 YYREEE (reference sequence). The V end lost 4 bases, the J end lost 4 bases, and 15 bases lay between the germline ends. This CDR3 is built from 14 residues. The CDR3 sequence is CASSHPGLEYEQYF. CDR3 DNA sequence: TGTGCCAGCAGCCATCCGGGACTCGAGTACGAGCAGTACTTC.

This clonotype was counted only a few times. V gene TRBV7-2 combines with J gene TRBJ2-6, with 9 positions matching TRBD1. The junction had 16 bases not matched to a gene; V was cut back by 4 bases and J by 12 bases. The CDR3 contains 17 residues. CDR1 is SGHTA, CDR2 FQGNSA, per germline. CDR3 region: CASSSKLNRGPGGVLTF. The CDR3 DNA is TGTGCCAGCAGCTCGAAATTAAACAGGGGGCCCGGCGGCGTCCTGACTTTC.

Turning to this clonotype: The germline gene is not matched at one end of the junction; a read error may be the cause. V gene TRBV7-3 combines with J gene TRBJ1-2; 7 bases agree with TRBD1. Germline CDR1 is SGHTA and CDR2 is FQGTGA. The CDR3 covers 13 residues. The CDR3 reads CANSPQGNYGYTF. CDR3 bases: TGTGCCAACAGCCCACAGGGGAACTATGGCTACACCTTC.

This clonotype was observed a few times. The chain couples TRBV7-2 to TRBJ2-7; 8 nucleotides align to TRBD2. V dropped 1 base and J dropped 8; count of bases not matched to a gene: 13. Germline V gene sequence: CDR1 SGHTA, CDR2 FQGNSA. CDR3 length equals 16 residues. The CDR3 loop is CASSLGSGSGTSQQYF. In nucleotides, the CDR3 is TGTGCCAGCAGCTTAGGGTCTGGTAGCGGGACCAGCCAGCAGTACTTC. The full variable domain, completed using reference TRBV7-2 and TRBJ2-7, is GAGVSQSPSNKVTEKGKDVELRCDPISGHTALYWYRQSLGQGLEFLIYFQGNSAPDKSGLPSDRFSAERTGGSVSTLTIQRTQQEDSAVYLCASSLGSGSGTSQQYFGPGTRLTVT.

The rearrangement joins TRBV7-6 to TRBJ1-4; perhaps TRBD1 as D (6 bases). From germline, CDR1 is SGHVS and CDR2 FNYEAQ. This CDR3 region has 14 residues. Trimming shortened V by 4 bases and J by 4 bases, and 10 bases separated the two germline ends. In nucleotides, the CDR3 is TGTGCCAGCAGCTCCCGGACAGATAATGAAAAACTGTTTTTT. Protein: CASSSRTDNEKLFF. Together with reference TRBV7-6 and TRBJ1-4, the CDR3 gives the full variable domain: GAGVSQSPRYKVTKRGQDVALRCDPISGHVSLYWYRQALGQGPEFLTYFNYEAQQDKSGLPNDRFSAERPEGSISTLTIQRTEQRDSAMYRCASSSRTDNEKLFFGSGTQLSVL.

The table lists this clonotype with many counts. The CDR3 here is CASSGLESYNEQFF. CDR3 in DNA: TGTGCCAGCAGCGGCTTGGAGTCTTACAATGAGCAGTTCTTC. The chain joins TRBV7-8 to TRBJ2-1; D gene unclear. In germline, CDR1 is SGHVS, CDR2 FQNEAQ. This CDR3 spans 14 amino acids. Trimming left V 5 bases short and J 4 bases short, with 12 bases between.

This clonotype was seen ten or more times. J is TRBJ2-5 and V is TRBV12-3 or TRBV12-4; D might be TRBD2 (6 bases). Trimming took off 6 bases at V and 4 bases at J, with 21 bases between the two ends. The CDR3 is 16 residues long. The CDR3 loop is CASSLGPQGGTETQYF. The CDR3 DNA reads TGTGCCAGCAGCCTTGGACCGCAGGGCGGGACAGAGACCCAGTACTTC.

The gene calls are TRBV7-9 and TRBJ1-2; perhaps TRBD1 as D (5 bases). Looked up from germline, CDR1 is SEHNR and CDR2 is FQNEAQ (reference sequence). The CDR3 runs 16 residues. V lost 5 bases and J 2 bases, leaving 18 bases between the germline ends. CDR3 bases: TGTGCCAGCAGCCCTACTGGGACCGGATGGAACTATGGCTACACCTTC. Translating gives CASSPTGTGWNYGYTF.

CDR3 residues: CASTLAGGPEQYF. CDR3 DNA: TGTGCCAGCACTCTAGCGGGAGGGCCCGAGCAGTACTTC. The chain recombines TRBV28 with TRBJ2-7; 12 bases match TRBD2. V lost 7 bases and J lost 6; bases outside the gene matches: 4. CDR1 and CDR2 from the germline V gene are MDHEN and SYDVKM. The CDR3 loop spans 13 amino acids.

V usage is TRBV20-1 and J usage is TRBJ2-1; D remains ambiguous. The CDR3 is made up of 13 amino acids. Trimming removed 6 bases from V and 10 bases from J, with 19 bases in between. Germline V lookup: CDR1 DFQATT, CDR2 SNEGSKA (reference sequence). CDR3 coding DNA: TGCAGTGCCCCCCCGGGCGGATTCTCAGAGCAGTTCTTC. This translates into CSAPPGGFSEQFF.